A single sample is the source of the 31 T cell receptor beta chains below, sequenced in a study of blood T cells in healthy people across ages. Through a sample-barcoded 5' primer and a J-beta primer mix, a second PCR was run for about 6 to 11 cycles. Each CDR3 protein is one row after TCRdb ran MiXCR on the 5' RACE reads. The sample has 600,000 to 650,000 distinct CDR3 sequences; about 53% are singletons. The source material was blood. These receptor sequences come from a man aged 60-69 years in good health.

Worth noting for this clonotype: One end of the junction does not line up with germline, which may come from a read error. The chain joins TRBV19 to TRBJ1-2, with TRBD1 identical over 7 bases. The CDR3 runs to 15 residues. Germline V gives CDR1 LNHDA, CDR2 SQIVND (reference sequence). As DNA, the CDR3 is TGTGCCAGTAGCCGCGCGAAAGGGACAGACTATGGTTACACCTTC. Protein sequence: CASSRAKGTDYGYTF.

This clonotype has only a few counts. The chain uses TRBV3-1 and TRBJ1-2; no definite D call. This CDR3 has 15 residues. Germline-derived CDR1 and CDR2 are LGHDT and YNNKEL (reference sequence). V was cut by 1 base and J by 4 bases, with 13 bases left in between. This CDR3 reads CASSQGVGPSYGYTF. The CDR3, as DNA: TGTGCCAGCAGCCAAGGGGTCGGCCCGAGCTATGGCTACACCTTC.

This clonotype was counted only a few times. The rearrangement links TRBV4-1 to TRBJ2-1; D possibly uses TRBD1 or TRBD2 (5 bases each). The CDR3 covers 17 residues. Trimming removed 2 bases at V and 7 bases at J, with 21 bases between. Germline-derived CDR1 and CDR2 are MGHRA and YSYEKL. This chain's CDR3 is CASSQPEGLRGWNEQFF. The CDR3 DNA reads TGCGCCAGCAGCCAACCCGAGGGCCTAAGGGGATGGAATGAGCAGTTCTTC.

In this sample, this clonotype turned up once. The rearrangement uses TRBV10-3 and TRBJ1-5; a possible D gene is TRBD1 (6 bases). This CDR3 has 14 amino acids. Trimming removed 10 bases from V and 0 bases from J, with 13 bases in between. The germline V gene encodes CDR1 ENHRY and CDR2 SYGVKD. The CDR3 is CATRTDHSNQPQHF. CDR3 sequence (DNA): TGTGCCACCAGGACAGACCATAGCAATCAGCCCCAGCATTTT.

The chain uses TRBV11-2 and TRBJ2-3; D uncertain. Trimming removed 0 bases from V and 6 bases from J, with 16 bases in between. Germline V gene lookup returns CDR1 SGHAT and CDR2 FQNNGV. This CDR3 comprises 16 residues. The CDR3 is CASSLDNPQARDTQYF. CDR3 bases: TGTGCCAGCAGCTTAGATAATCCGCAGGCCAGGGATACGCAGTATTTT.

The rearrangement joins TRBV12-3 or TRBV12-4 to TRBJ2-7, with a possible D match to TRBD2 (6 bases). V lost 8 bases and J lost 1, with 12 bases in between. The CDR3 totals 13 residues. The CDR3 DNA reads TGTGCCAGCGCGAGGGGAGGATCCTACGAGCAGTACTTC. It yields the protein CASARGGSYEQYF.

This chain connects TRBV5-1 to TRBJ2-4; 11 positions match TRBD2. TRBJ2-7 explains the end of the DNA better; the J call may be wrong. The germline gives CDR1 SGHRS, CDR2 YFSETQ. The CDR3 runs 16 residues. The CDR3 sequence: CASSLVAGGRGNEQYF. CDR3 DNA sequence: TGCGCCAGCAGCTTGGTAGCGGGGGGGCGAGGGAACGAGCAGTACTTC.

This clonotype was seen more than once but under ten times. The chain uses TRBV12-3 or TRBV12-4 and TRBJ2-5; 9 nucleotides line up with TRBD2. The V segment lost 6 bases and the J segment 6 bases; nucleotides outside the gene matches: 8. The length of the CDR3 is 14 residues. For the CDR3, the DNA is TGTGCCAGCAGAGCCGGACTAGCGTGGCAGACCCAGTACTTC. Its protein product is CASRAGLAWQTQYF.

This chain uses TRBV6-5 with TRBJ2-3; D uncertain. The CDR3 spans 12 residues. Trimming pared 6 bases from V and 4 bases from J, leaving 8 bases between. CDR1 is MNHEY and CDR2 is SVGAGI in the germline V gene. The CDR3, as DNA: TGTGCCAGCAGCAGATGGCCAGATACGCAGTATTTT. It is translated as CASSRWPDTQYF.

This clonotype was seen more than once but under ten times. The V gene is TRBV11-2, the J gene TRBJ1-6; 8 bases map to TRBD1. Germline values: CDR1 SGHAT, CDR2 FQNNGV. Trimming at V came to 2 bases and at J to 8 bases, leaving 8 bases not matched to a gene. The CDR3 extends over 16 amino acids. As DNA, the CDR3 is TGTGCCAGCAGCTTAAGCCTAACAGGGGGTGATTCACCCCTCCACTTT. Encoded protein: CASSLSLTGGDSPLHF.

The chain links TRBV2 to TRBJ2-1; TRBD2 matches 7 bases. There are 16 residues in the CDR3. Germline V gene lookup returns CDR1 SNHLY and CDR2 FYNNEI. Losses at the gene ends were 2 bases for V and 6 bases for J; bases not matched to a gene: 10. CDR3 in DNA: TGTGCCAGCAGTGAACTCACCGGACTAGAACCCAATGAGCAGTTCTTC. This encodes CASSELTGLEPNEQFF.

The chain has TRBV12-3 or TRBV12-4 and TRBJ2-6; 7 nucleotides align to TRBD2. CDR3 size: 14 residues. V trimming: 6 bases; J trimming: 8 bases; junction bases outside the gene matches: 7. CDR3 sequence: CASRAGDRSNVLTF. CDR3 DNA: TGTGCCAGCAGGGCGGGGGACCGATCCAACGTCCTGACTTTC.

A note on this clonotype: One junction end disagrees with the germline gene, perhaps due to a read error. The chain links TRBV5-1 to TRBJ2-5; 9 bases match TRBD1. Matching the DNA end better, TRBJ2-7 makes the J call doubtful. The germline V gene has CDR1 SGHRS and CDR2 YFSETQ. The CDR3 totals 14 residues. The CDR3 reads CASSGGQGPYEQYF. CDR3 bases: TGTGCCAGCTCAGGCGGACAGGGGCCATACGAGCAGTACTTC.

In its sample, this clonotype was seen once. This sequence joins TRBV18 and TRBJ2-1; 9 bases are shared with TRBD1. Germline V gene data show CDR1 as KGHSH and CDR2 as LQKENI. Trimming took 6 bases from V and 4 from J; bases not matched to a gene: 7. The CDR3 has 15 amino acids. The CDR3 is CASSGGTGLYNEQFF. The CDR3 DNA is TGTGCCAGCTCGGGCGGGACAGGGTTGTACAATGAGCAGTTCTTC.

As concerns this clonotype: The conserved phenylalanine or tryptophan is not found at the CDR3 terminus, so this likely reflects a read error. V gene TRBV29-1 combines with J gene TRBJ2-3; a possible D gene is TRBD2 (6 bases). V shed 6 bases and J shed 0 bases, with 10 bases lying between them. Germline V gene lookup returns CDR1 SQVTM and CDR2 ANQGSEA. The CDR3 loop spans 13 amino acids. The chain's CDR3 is CSVSGPSTDTQYV. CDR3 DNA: TGCAGCGTCAGCGGGCCTAGCACAGATACGCAGTATGTT.

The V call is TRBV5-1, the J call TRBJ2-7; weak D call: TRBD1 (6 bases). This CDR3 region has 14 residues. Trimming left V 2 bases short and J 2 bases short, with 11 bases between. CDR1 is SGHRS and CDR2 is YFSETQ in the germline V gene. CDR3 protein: CASSFTAGAYEQYF. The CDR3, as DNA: TGCGCCAGCAGCTTCACCGCAGGGGCCTACGAGCAGTACTTC.

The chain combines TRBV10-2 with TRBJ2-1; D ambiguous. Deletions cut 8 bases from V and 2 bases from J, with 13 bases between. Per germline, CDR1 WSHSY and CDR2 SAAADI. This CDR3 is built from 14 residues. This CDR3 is CASLLATPYNEQFF. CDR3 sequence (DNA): TGCGCCAGCCTTCTGGCGACCCCCTACAATGAGCAGTTCTTC.

The CDR3: CSASGTGGPQSWNYYGYTF. CDR3 DNA: TGCAGTGCAAGCGGGACAGGGGGCCCCCAATCCTGGAATTACTATGGCTACACCTTC. The genes are TRBV20-1 and TRBJ1-2; 12 nucleotides align to TRBD1. J was trimmed by 3 bases and V by 6 bases; bases with no gene match: 20. CDR1 is DFQATT and CDR2 is SNEGSKA in the germline V gene (reference sequence). This CDR3 region has 19 residues.

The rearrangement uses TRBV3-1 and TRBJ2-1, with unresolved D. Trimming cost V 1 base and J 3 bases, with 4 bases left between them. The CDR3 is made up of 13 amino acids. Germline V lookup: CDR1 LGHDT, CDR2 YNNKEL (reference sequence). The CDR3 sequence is CASSQGYYNEQFF. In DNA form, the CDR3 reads TGTGCCAGCAGCCAAGGGTACTACAATGAGCAGTTCTTC.

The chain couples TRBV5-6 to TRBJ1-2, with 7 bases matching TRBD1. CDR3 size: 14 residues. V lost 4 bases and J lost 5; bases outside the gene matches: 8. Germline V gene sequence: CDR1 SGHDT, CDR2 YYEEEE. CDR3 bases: TGTGCCAGCAGCCAACGCACAGGGGAATATGGCTACACCTTC. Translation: CASSQRTGEYGYTF.

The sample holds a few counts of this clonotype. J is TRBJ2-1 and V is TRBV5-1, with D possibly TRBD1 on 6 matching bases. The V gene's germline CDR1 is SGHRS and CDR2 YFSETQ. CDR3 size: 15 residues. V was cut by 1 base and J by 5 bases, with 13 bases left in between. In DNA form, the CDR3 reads TGCGCCAGCAGCTTGACAGGGTTCTATAACAATGAGCAGTTCTTC. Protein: CASSLTGFYNNEQFF.

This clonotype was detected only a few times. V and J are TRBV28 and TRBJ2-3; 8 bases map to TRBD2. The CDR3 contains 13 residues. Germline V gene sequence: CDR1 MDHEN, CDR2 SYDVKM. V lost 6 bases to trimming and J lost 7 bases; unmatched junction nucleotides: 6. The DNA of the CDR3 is TGTGCCAGCAGGGGTAGCGGGGAGTATACGCAGTATTTT. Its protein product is CASRGSGEYTQYF. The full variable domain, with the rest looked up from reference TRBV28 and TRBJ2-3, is DVKVTQSSRYLVKRTGEKVFLECVQDMDHENMFWYRQDPGLGLRLIYFSYDVKMKEKGDIPEGYSVSREKKERFSLILESASTNQTSMYLCASRGSGEYTQYFGPGTRLTVL.

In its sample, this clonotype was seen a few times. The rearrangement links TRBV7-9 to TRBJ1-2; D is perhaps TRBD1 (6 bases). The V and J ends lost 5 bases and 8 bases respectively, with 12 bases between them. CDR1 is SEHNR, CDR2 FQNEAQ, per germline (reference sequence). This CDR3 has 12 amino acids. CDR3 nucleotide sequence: TGTGCCAGCAGCCGGGACATCCGCGGCTACACCTTC. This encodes CASSRDIRGYTF.

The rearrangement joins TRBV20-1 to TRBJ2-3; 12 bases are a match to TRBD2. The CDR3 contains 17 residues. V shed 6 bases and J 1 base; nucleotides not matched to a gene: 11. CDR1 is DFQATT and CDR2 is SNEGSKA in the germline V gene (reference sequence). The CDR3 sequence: CSANPLAGGPRTDTQYF. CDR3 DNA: TGCAGTGCAAACCCGCTAGCGGGGGGGCCGCGCACAGATACGCAGTATTTT.

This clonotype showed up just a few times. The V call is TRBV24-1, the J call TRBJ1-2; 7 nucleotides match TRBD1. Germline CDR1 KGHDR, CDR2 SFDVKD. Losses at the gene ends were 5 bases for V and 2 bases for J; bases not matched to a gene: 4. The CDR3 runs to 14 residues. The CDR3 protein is CATSVGTVNYGYTF. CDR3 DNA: TGTGCCACCAGTGTGGGGACAGTAAACTATGGCTACACCTTC.

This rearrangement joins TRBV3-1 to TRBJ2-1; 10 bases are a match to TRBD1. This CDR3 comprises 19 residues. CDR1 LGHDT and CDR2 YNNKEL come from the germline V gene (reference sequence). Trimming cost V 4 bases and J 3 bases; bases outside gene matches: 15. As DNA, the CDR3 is TGTGCCAGCAGCCGGACATCCGGGACAGGGGTTTGGGTCTACAATGAGCAGTTCTTC. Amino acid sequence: CASSRTSGTGVWVYNEQFF.

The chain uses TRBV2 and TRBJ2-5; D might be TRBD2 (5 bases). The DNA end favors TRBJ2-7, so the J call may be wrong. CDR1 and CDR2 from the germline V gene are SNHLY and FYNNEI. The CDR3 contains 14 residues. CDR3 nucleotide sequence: TGTGCCAGCTGGGCGGGCCTTCCAGGCAGCGAGCAGTACTTC. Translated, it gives CASWAGLPGSEQYF.

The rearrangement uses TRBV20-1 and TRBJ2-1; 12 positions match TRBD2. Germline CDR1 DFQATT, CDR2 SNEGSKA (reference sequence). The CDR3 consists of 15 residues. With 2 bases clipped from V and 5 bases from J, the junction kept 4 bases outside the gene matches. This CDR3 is CSARRGLAGHNEQFF. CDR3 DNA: TGCAGTGCTAGAAGAGGACTAGCGGGGCACAATGAGCAGTTCTTC.

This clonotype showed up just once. CDR3 protein: CASSGAGGSTDTQYF. CDR3 in DNA: TGCGCCAGCAGCGGAGCGGGGGGGAGCACAGATACGCAGTATTTT. The rearrangement joins TRBV5-1 to TRBJ2-3, with 10 bases fitting TRBD2. V lost 4 bases to trimming and J lost 0 bases; unmatched junction nucleotides: 2. Germline CDR1 SGHRS, CDR2 YFSETQ. CDR3 length equals 15 residues.

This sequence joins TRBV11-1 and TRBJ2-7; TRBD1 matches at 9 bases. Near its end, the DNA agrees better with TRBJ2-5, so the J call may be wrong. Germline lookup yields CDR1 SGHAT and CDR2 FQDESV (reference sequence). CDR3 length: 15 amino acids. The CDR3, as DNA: TGTGCCAGCAGCTTAACGACAGGGGGAGTAAAGACCCAGTACTTC. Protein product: CASSLTTGGVKTQYF.

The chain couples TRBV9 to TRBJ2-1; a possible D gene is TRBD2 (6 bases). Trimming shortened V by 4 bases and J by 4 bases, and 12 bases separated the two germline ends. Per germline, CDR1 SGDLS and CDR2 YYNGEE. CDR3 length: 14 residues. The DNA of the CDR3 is TGTGCCAGCAGCCCGGGACTTCAATACAATGAGCAGTTCTTC. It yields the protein CASSPGLQYNEQFF. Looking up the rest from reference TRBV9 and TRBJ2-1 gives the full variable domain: DSGVTQTPKHLITATGQRVTLRCSPRSGDLSVYWYQQSLDQGLQFLIQYYNGEERAKGNILERFSAQQFPDLHSELNLSSLELGDSALYFCASSPGLQYNEQFFGPGTRLTVL.